A single sample gave rise to the 7 T cell receptor beta chains below, sequenced in a study of beta chain features in type 1 diabetes. As every portion of the isolated RNA was reverse transcribed, the sequencing read expressed TCRB transcripts. Assay used: immunoSEQ multiplex PCR; TCRdb lists only in-frame clones, some missing. The table includes about 24,000 clones, approximately 74% detected once. The sample was Tregs from blood. The receptors shown here come from a woman between 35 and 50 years old in good health.

The V call is TRBV27, the J call TRBJ2-3; TRBD2 matches 7 bases. The length of the CDR3 is 17 residues. Germline lookup yields CDR1 MNHEY and CDR2 SMNVEV (reference sequence). V shed 4 bases and J 4 bases; nucleotides not matched to a gene: 14. In nucleotides, the CDR3 is TGTGCCAGCAGTTCCCCCTCATCAGGGAGGGGTGCAGATACGCAGTATTTT. The encoded protein is CASSSPSSGRGADTQYF.

The V gene is TRBV6-6, the J gene TRBJ1-3; D is unresolved. Trimming cost V 0 bases and J 2 bases, with 5 bases left between them. This CDR3 comprises 14 residues. Germline V lookup: CDR1 MNHNY, CDR2 SVGAGI (reference sequence). DNA for the CDR3: TGTGCCAGCAGTTACTCCCCAACTGGAAACACCATATATTTT. It codes for CASSYSPTGNTIYF.

The chain recombines TRBV18 with TRBJ2-2; D not resolved. CDR1 and CDR2 from the germline V gene are KGHSH and LQKENI. Trimming removed 4 bases from V and 6 bases from J, with 6 bases in between. The CDR3 is made up of 12 amino acids. CDR3 sequence (DNA): TGTGCCAGCTCACTTAACTCCGGGGAGCTGTTTTTT. This encodes CASSLNSGELFF.

CDR3 protein: CASRKLRWDRDNEQFF. The CDR3 DNA sequence: TGTGCCAGCAGAAAATTACGTTGGGACAGGGACAATGAGCAGTTCTTC. The rearrangement uses TRBV6-6 and TRBJ2-1, with TRBD1 matching 9 bases. There are 16 residues in the CDR3. CDR1 MNHNY and CDR2 SVGAGI come from the germline V gene (reference sequence). Losses at the gene ends were 6 bases for V and 5 bases for J; bases not matched to a gene: 11.

In nucleotides, the CDR3 is TGTGCCAGTAGTTCCTGGACGGAGGTGAACGAAAAACTGTTTTTT. Protein product: CASSSWTEVNEKLFF. This rearrangement joins TRBV19 to TRBJ1-4; no definite D call. From germline, CDR1 is LNHDA and CDR2 SQIVND (reference sequence). V was trimmed by 5 bases and J by 8 bases, leaving 18 bases between them. This CDR3 spans 15 amino acids.

This chain joins TRBV7-6 and TRBJ2-7, with D maybe TRBD2 (6 bases). Trimming removed 7 bases from V and 3 bases from J, with 16 bases in between. The CDR3 spans 14 residues. CDR1 SGHVS and CDR2 FNYEAQ come from the germline V gene. CDR3 bases: TGTGCCAGCACTCAAGTGGAGGGAGGCTACGAGCAGTACTTC. Translated, it gives CASTQVEGGYEQYF. The full variable domain, with the rest looked up from reference TRBV7-6 and TRBJ2-7, is GAGVSQSPRYKVTKRGQDVALRCDPISGHVSLYWYRQALGQGPEFLTYFNYEAQQDKSGLPNDRFSAERPEGSISTLTIQRTEQRDSAMYRCASTQVEGGYEQYFGPGTRLTVT.

V and J are TRBV19 and TRBJ2-2; D uncertain. Germline CDR1 reads LNHDA; CDR2 reads SQIVND (reference sequence). The germline V and J ends were trimmed by 5 bases and 6 bases, with 16 bases remaining between them. The CDR3 consists of 15 residues. Written as DNA, the CDR3 is TGTGCCAGTAGTCGGTCACGTTTGATCCCCGGGGAGCTGTTTTTT. Protein product: CASSRSRLIPGELFF.